Presented here are 18 T cell receptor beta chains from one specimen sequenced in a study of T cell responses to AZD1222 COVID-19 vaccine. TCRdb keeps only in-frame clones here, not all; method: immunoSEQ multiplex PCR. This sample has over 45,000 clones; 75% to 90% occur once, and the top ten carry about 21%. The sample consisted of peripheral blood, taken on day 0 of MenACWY control vaccination. These receptor sequences come from an adult in good health.

This chain links TRBV27 with TRBJ2-2; the D gene is possibly TRBD1 (5 bases). The ends were cut back, 6 bases at V and 4 bases at J, with 18 bases in the middle. This CDR3 contains 16 residues. Per germline, CDR1 MNHEY and CDR2 SMNVEV (reference sequence). The CDR3 bases are TGTGCCAGCAGGCACGGCGAAAAAAGGGGCACCGGGGAGCTGTTTTTT. Residues: CASRHGEKRGTGELFF.

The chain recombines TRBV28 with TRBJ2-1, with TRBD2 matching over 8 bases. The CDR3 is made up of 16 amino acids. Germline loops: CDR1 MDHEN, CDR2 SYDVKM. J lost 7 bases, V lost 5 bases, and 13 bases had no gene match. The CDR3 DNA reads as TGTGCCAGCAGTGCACCGGGACTAGGATCGGGGAATGAGCAGTTCTTC. Protein sequence: CASSAPGLGSGNEQFF.

The gene calls are TRBV2 and TRBJ1-3; weak D call: TRBD1 (5 bases). The CDR3 contains 19 residues. V gave up 5 bases and J gave up 0 bases, with 23 bases separating them. Germline values: CDR1 SNHLY, CDR2 FYNNEI. The CDR3 region has the DNA TGTGCCAGCAGTAACACTCGATGGGGGGGGTCAGTCTCTGGAAACACCATATATTTT. Protein: CASSNTRWGGSVSGNTIYF.

V is TRBV3-1 (or the pseudogene TRBV3-2) and J is TRBJ2-1, with D possibly being TRBD2 (6 bases). The V end lost 4 bases, the J end lost 7 bases, and 11 bases lay between the germline ends. Germline CDR1 reads LGHDT; CDR2 reads YNNKEL (reference sequence). The CDR3 spans 13 residues. For the CDR3, the DNA is TGTGCCAGCAGCCGGGGACTGGGGAATGAGCAGTTCTTC. Translation: CASSRGLGNEQFF.

The CDR3 nucleotides read TGTGCCAGCAGCTTGGGGCAGGATGGGGATACGCAGTATTTT. Residues: CASSLGQDGDTQYF. This sequence joins TRBV5-8 and TRBJ2-3; D is unresolved. V was shortened by 0 bases and J by 6 bases, with 11 bases between the two germline ends. Per germline, CDR1 SGHTS and CDR2 YDEGEE. The CDR3 loop spans 14 amino acids.

The J gene is TRBJ2-1, the V gene TRBV19; 7 nucleotides align to TRBD2. CDR3 size: 17 residues. V lost 5 bases and J lost 10; bases outside the gene matches: 20. CDR1 is LNHDA, CDR2 SQIVND, per germline (reference sequence). The CDR3 protein is CASSLSLGGGPLTEQFF. The CDR3 region has the DNA TGTGCCAGTAGTCTCTCCCTTGGGGGAGGGCCACTGACGGAGCAGTTCTTC.

The chain combines TRBV15 with TRBJ1-5; D unclear. The CDR3 length is 15 residues. The V end was cut by 0 bases, the J end by 1 base, with 7 bases between. CDR1 LNHNV and CDR2 YYDKDF come from the germline V gene (reference sequence). The CDR3 is CATSRELRSNQPQHF. Here the CDR3 DNA reads TGTGCCACCAGCAGAGAGTTGAGAAGCAATCAGCCCCAGCATTTT.

This chain connects TRBV30 to TRBJ2-5, with TRBD1 identical over 11 bases. There are 15 residues in the CDR3. From germline, CDR1 is GTSNPN and CDR2 SVGIG (reference sequence). V dropped 2 bases and J dropped 3; count of bases not matched to a gene: 5. DNA of the CDR3: TGTGCCTGGAGTAAAGGACAGGGGGCTAAAGAGACCCAGTACTTC. Amino acid sequence: CAWSKGQGAKETQYF.

This clone was seen once. V and J are TRBV5-1 and TRBJ2-1; the D gene is possibly TRBD1 (6 bases). V lost 1 base and J lost 0, with 11 bases in between. From germline, CDR1 is SGHRS and CDR2 YFSETQ. The CDR3 length is 16 residues. The CDR3 loop is CASSLTGSLSYNEQFF. Written as DNA, the CDR3 is TGCGCCAGCAGCTTGACAGGGTCTCTCTCCTACAATGAGCAGTTCTTC.

The chain combines TRBV21-1 with TRBJ2-1; the DNA was not compared with TRBD2, the D call given in the table. TRBV21-1 has pseudogene status. This CDR3 contains 18 residues. CDR3 DNA: TGTGCCAGCAGCAAAGACCAAACTAGCCGGATCTCCTACAATGAGCAGTTCTTC. This sequence encodes CASSKDQTSRISYNEQFF.

The chain couples TRBV4-1 to TRBJ2-1; D may match TRBD1 or TRBD2 (5 bases each). CDR1 is MGHRA, CDR2 YSYEKL, per germline. Trimming took 8 bases from V and 9 from J, leaving 14 bases between them. The CDR3 has 12 amino acids. For the CDR3, the DNA is TGCGCCAGCGGGACCTGGGCCAGTGAGCAGTTCTTC. Residues: CASGTWASEQFF.

This clone was detected once. V and J are TRBV4-3 and TRBJ2-5; no definite D call. Trimming cost V 2 bases and J 4 bases, with 8 bases left between them. The germline CDR1 and CDR2 sequences are LGHNA and YSLEER. This CDR3 region has 13 residues. The CDR3: CASSQQLTETQYF. In DNA, the CDR3 is TGCGCCAGCAGCCAACAACTGACAGAGACCCAGTACTTC.

The chain combines TRBV3-1 (or the pseudogene TRBV3-2) with TRBJ2-7, with TRBD2 matching over 10 bases. This CDR3 spans 17 amino acids. The V segment lost 0 bases and the J segment 2 bases; nucleotides outside the gene matches: 7. Germline CDR1 LGHDT, CDR2 YNNKEL (reference sequence). The CDR3 coding sequence is TGTGCCAGCAGCCAAGATGTCAGGACTAGCGGTACCTACGAGCAGTACTTC. The encoded protein is CASSQDVRTSGTYEQYF.

The chain employs TRBV28 and TRBJ1-5; no reliable D call. CDR3 length: 14 residues. Germline V lookup: CDR1 MDHEN, CDR2 SYDVKM. Trimming pared 7 bases from V and 0 bases from J, leaving 10 bases between. CDR3 sequence: CASKLSHSNQPQHF. The DNA of the CDR3 is TGTGCCAGCAAGCTTAGCCATAGCAATCAGCCCCAGCATTTT.

This sequence joins TRBV27 and TRBJ2-3; D is unresolved. This CDR3 spans 12 amino acids. The V gene lost 2 bases and the J gene lost 7 bases, with 7 bases spanning the gap. Germline lookup yields CDR1 MNHEY and CDR2 SMNVEV (reference sequence). In DNA, the CDR3 is TGTGCCAGCAGTTTACCCCCCTATACGCAGTATTTT. Protein product: CASSLPPYTQYF.

V and J are TRBV4-3 and TRBJ2-2, with 15 bases that match TRBD2. CDR1 and CDR2 from the germline V gene are LGHNA and YSLEER. V lost 4 bases, J lost 5 bases, and 5 bases stayed unmatched. The CDR3 loop spans 17 amino acids. CDR3 loop: CASSREGLAGGTGELFF. DNA for the CDR3: TGCGCCAGCAGCCGGGAGGGACTAGCGGGAGGTACCGGGGAGCTGTTTTTT.

V and J are TRBV18 and TRBJ2-7, with 8 bases aligning to TRBD2. Losses at the gene ends were 5 bases for V and 1 base for J; bases not matched to a gene: 7. Germline loops: CDR1 KGHSH, CDR2 LQKENI. The CDR3 is made up of 15 amino acids. The CDR3 DNA is TGTGCCAGCTCAGGTACTAGCGGCGCATCCTACGAGCAGTACTTC. Translating gives CASSGTSGASYEQYF. Combining the CDR3 with reference TRBV18 and TRBJ2-7 gives the whole variable domain NAGVMQNPRHLVRRRGQEARLRCSPMKGHSHVYWYRQLPEEGLKFMVYLQKENIIDESGMPKERFSAEFPKEGPSILRIQQVVRGDSAAYFCASSGTSGASYEQYFGPGTRLTVT.

The J gene is TRBJ2-7, the V gene TRBV5-1; D is undetermined. Trimming shortened V by 4 bases and J by 2 bases, and 4 bases separated the two germline ends. The CDR3 contains 11 residues. Germline assignment: CDR1 SGHRS and CDR2 YFSETQ. As DNA, the CDR3 is TGCGCCAGCAGCACCGCCTACGAGCAGTACTTC. It codes for CASSTAYEQYF. Supplemented by reference TRBV5-1 and TRBJ2-7, the full variable domain reads KAGVTQTPRYLIKTRGQQVTLSCSPISGHRSVSWYQQTPGQGLQFLFEYFSETQRNKGNFPGRFSGRQFSNSRSEMNVSTLELGDSALYLCASSTAYEQYFGPGTRLTVT.